Following are 20 T cell receptor beta chains from one sample sequenced in a study of post-analysis software for immune sequencing data. Notes on the study in general: Patients used about five TRBV segments, including TRBV5-6, TRBV5-1 and TRBV20-1, more often than controls.

Carried by the TCR beta cDNA libraries were unique molecular identifiers. MiXCR, applied by TCRdb to the PCR reads, yields one record per CDR3 protein. The sample yields hundreds of thousands of distinct CDR3 sequences, approximately 60% seen once. The antigens of these receptors remain unknown. The sequenced sample consisted of blood. These receptor sequences come from a girl aged 2-10 years with multiple sclerosis.

The chain recombines TRBV7-2 with TRBJ1-5; perhaps TRBD1 as D (5 bases). CDR3 length equals 15 residues. Trimming shortened V by 3 bases and J by 3 bases, and 12 bases separated the two germline ends. CDR1 is SGHTA and CDR2 is FQGNSA in the germline V gene. CDR3 protein: CASSFVDSHNQPQHF. The CDR3 DNA is TGTGCCAGCAGCTTCGTCGACAGCCACAATCAGCCCCAGCATTTT.

The chain has TRBV5-1 and TRBJ2-1; D gene unclear. Germline values: CDR1 SGHRS, CDR2 YFSETQ. CDR3 length: 15 residues. With 1 base removed from V and 6 bases from J, the gap between germline ends came to 14 bases. CDR3 coding DNA: TGCGCCAGCAGCTTGTGGCTAGGAAAATTCAATGAGCAGTTCTTC. This encodes CASSLWLGKFNEQFF.

To note about this clonotype: An end of the junction differs from the germline gene, which may be a read error. V and J are TRBV29-1 and TRBJ1-1, with TRBD1 identical over 10 bases. CDR3 length: 13 residues. The V gene's germline CDR1 is SQVTM and CDR2 ANQGSEA. The CDR3 nucleotides read TGCAGCATTGATAGGGACAGGGGTACTGAAGCTTTCTTT. It specifies CSIDRDRGTEAFF.

V and J are TRBV4-3 and TRBJ2-3; D gene uncertain. Germline V gene data show CDR1 as LGHNA and CDR2 as YSLEER. V lost 2 bases and J 0 bases, leaving 18 bases between the germline ends. The CDR3 loop spans 18 amino acids. The CDR3 region is CASSQPRRLPSSTDTQYF. In DNA form, the CDR3 reads TGCGCCAGCAGCCAACCCCGTCGGCTTCCATCTAGCACAGATACGCAGTATTTT.

The chain combines TRBV12-3 or TRBV12-4 with TRBJ2-3; 8 nucleotides agree with TRBD1. V was clipped by 6 bases and J by 2 bases; unmatched bases: 10. The CDR3 consists of 16 residues. Written as DNA, the CDR3 is TGTGCCAGCAGCACCGGACAGGGAAGATACACAGATACGCAGTATTTT. This gives the protein CASSTGQGRYTDTQYF.

Here the CDR3 reads CAISENREGTPYGYTF. CDR3 DNA sequence: TGTGCCATCAGTGAGAATAGAGAGGGGACTCCCTATGGCTACACCTTC. This chain uses TRBV10-3 with TRBJ1-2; tentatively, D is TRBD1 (5 bases). CDR3 length: 16 amino acids. The V end was cut by 2 bases, the J end by 4 bases, with 17 bases between. CDR1 ENHRY and CDR2 SYGVKD come from the germline V gene.

This clonotype was counted a few times. The V and J genes are TRBV5-1 and TRBJ2-3, with D possibly matching TRBD1 (6 bases). Germline assignment: CDR1 SGHRS and CDR2 YFSETQ. There are 15 residues in the CDR3. Deletions cut 0 bases from V and 3 bases from J, with 11 bases between. The CDR3 loop reads CASSLGTARTDTQYF. The CDR3 coding sequence is TGCGCCAGCAGCTTGGGGACAGCGAGAACAGATACGCAGTATTTT.

As to this clonotype: At one end the junction does not follow the germline gene, possibly because of a read error. The chain recombines TRBV9 with TRBJ1-1, with D unclear. The CDR3 has 14 amino acids. Per the germline V gene, CDR1 is SGDLS and CDR2 is YYNGEE. CDR3 amino acids: CVSSVRLLGTEAFF. In DNA, the CDR3 is TGTGTCAGCAGCGTCAGGCTCCTGGGAACTGAAGCTTTCTTT.

The V call is TRBV14, the J call TRBJ2-1, with D perhaps assigned TRBD1 or TRBD2 (5 bases each). Germline V CDR1 and CDR2: SGHDN, FVKESK. V lost 1 base, J lost 8 bases, and 12 bases lay in between. The CDR3 totals 14 residues. CDR3 nucleotide sequence: TGTGCCAGCAGCCAAGCACCTCGGGGCCATGAGCAGTTCTTC. Encoded protein: CASSQAPRGHEQFF.

A single count supports this clonotype. The V call is TRBV12-3 or TRBV12-4, the J call TRBJ1-2; D remains ambiguous. V was clipped by 5 bases and J by 8 bases, with 12 bases between them. The CDR3 sequence is 12 residues long. CDR3 coding DNA: TGTGCCAGCAGTCTCAACCTGGCGGGCTACACCTTC. It yields the protein CASSLNLAGYTF.

This clonotype showed up just a few times. The chain couples TRBV5-5 to TRBJ2-5; D is unresolved. The CDR3 length is 13 residues. The V end was cut by 2 bases, the J end by 5 bases, with 10 bases between. Germline-derived CDR1 and CDR2 are SGHKS and YYEKEE (reference sequence). Here the CDR3 DNA reads TGTGCCAGCAGCTTACCCCCTTTGGAGACCCAGTACTTC. Encoded protein: CASSLPPLETQYF.

The chain joins TRBV24-1 to TRBJ2-1; D is ambiguous. This CDR3 region has 15 residues. Germline CDR1 and CDR2: KGHDR and SFDVKD. Trimming stripped 5 bases from V and 4 bases from J, with 14 bases between. The DNA of the CDR3 is TGTGCCACCAGTGCCCCAGATGGGTCTTACAATGAGCAGTTCTTC. Its translation: CATSAPDGSYNEQFF.

The chain employs TRBV29-1 and TRBJ2-7; possibly TRBD2 for D (6 bases). The germline CDR1 and CDR2 sequences are SQVTM and ANQGSEA. This CDR3 region has 15 residues. Between the trimmed V and J ends, which lost 1 base and 2 bases, there was a span of 15 bases. The CDR3 DNA sequence: TGCAGCGTTGAAGTTCAAGCTAGCGAGACCTACGAGCAGTACTTC. Amino acids: CSVEVQASETYEQYF.

V is TRBV4-1 and J is TRBJ2-1, with no clear D. Germline V CDR1 and CDR2: MGHRA, YSYEKL. The CDR3 totals 12 residues. Trimming took 4 bases from V and 4 from J, leaving 5 bases between them. CDR3 bases: TGCGCCAGCAGCCCTATGTACAATGAGCAGTTCTTC. It specifies CASSPMYNEQFF.

This clonotype was detected a few times. This sequence joins TRBV7-3 and TRBJ2-1; TRBD1 is a possible D gene (7 bases). V was trimmed by 5 bases and J by 6 bases, leaving 17 bases between them. The CDR3 totals 15 residues. CDR1 is SGHTA, CDR2 FQGTGA, per germline. CDR3 in amino acids: CASSLRQGGGNEQFF. The CDR3 DNA reads as TGTGCCAGCAGCCTTCGACAGGGAGGCGGCAATGAGCAGTTCTTC.

This chain's CDR3 is CASSFMGGDIQYF. The DNA of the CDR3 is TGTGCCAGCAGCTTCATGGGTGGAGACATTCAGTACTTC. The rearrangement links TRBV7-2 to TRBJ2-4; D gene uncertain. The germline V gene has CDR1 SGHTA and CDR2 FQGNSA. CDR3 length equals 13 residues. V was cut by 3 bases and J by 8 bases, with 11 bases left in between.

In this sample, this clonotype turned up once. The chain combines TRBV11-2 with TRBJ2-4; D is ambiguous. Per germline, CDR1 SGHAT and CDR2 FQNNGV. CDR3 length equals 14 residues. Trimming took off 5 bases at V and 3 bases at J, with 11 bases between the two ends. Here the CDR3 reads CASSPKRDKNIQYF. The CDR3 DNA reads as TGTGCCAGCAGCCCAAAAAGGGACAAAAACATTCAGTACTTC. The full variable domain, completed using reference TRBV11-2 and TRBJ2-4, is EAGVAQSPRYKIIEKRQSVAFWCNPISGHATLYWYQQILGQGPKLLIQFQNNGVVDDSQLPKDRFSAERLKGVDSTLKIQPAKLEDSAVYLCASSPKRDKNIQYFGAGTRLSVL.

CDR3 DNA sequence: TGTGCCAGCAGAGGAATCCAGGGTCTCTCCGGGGAGCTGTTTTTT. It yields the protein CASRGIQGLSGELFF. The J gene is TRBJ2-2, the V gene TRBV6-5; tentative D call: TRBD1 (5 bases). V lost 6 bases to trimming and J lost 6 bases, with 17 bases between them. The CDR3 sequence is 15 residues long. Per the germline V gene, CDR1 is MNHEY and CDR2 is SVGAGI.

This rearrangement joins TRBV6-5 to TRBJ1-2; TRBD1 might be the D (5 bases). V was shortened by 6 bases and J by 3 bases, with 11 bases between the two germline ends. The V gene's germline CDR1 is MNHEY and CDR2 SVGAGI. The length of the CDR3 is 13 residues. The CDR3, as DNA: TGTGCCAGCAGACCAGGGATTGACTATGGCTACACCTTC. As protein: CASRPGIDYGYTF.

The rearrangement links TRBV9 to TRBJ1-2, with a weak D call TRBD1 (6 bases). This CDR3 spans 14 amino acids. V was cut by 0 bases and J by 2 bases, with 8 bases left in between. Germline V gene data show CDR1 as SGDLS and CDR2 as YYNGEE. CDR3 DNA: TGTGCCAGCAGCGTAGGAGACAGGAACTATGGCTACACCTTC. It codes for CASSVGDRNYGYTF.